This record concerns one T cell receptor (beta chain) sequence. Assay used: immunoSEQ multiplex PCR; TCRdb lists only in-frame clones, some missing. Of 26,000 or so clones in the sample, about four fifths were seen once. These data originate in a study of regulatory dendritic cells for organ transplantation. The CDR3 contains 17 residues. Trimming pared 5 bases from V and 2 bases from J, leaving 19 bases between. Germline V CDR1 and CDR2: SGHTA, FQGNSA. FACS sorted CD4+ or CD8+ T cells into CD45RA+ naive and CD45RO+ memory. The TCR comes from a human donor in good health. V and J are TRBV7-2 and TRBJ1-5; D is possibly TRBD1 (6 bases). Sequenced sample: naive CD4+ T cells from blood. The subset here: CD45RA+ naive T cells. The CDR3 region has the DNA TGTGCCAGCAGCCTTAGGGGGGGCGCCGCGGGCAATCAGCCCCAGCATTTT. Protein product: CASSLRGGAAGNQPQHF.